These T cell receptor beta chains were read from a single sample in a study of blood T cell repertoires in COVID-19. Measured with immunoSEQ multiplex PCR; TCRdb has only the in-frame clones, and not every one. This sample has around 300,000 clones, with about 90% found just once. The specimen sequenced was PBMCs or T cells enriched from blood (not recorded which). The receptor source for this set is an older woman who had recovered from COVID-19. CDR3s include the opening cysteine and the closing phenylalanine or tryptophan. D genes are given only for firm matches. Expanded clones get a size class; other rows say once, few or many, or leave the size out.

NA	TRBV28	TRBJ2-2	NA	TGTGCCAGCTCGGTGTTCACCGGGGAGCTGTTTTTT	CASSVFTGELFF
NA	TRBV4-1	TRBJ1-5	NA	TGCGCCAGCAGTCGCCAGGTTGTTGGCAATCAGCCCCAGCATTTT	CASSRQVVGNQPQHF
NA	TRBV5-1	TRBJ2-7	NA	TGCGCCAGCAGCTTCAAGGGGTTCACCTACGAGCAGTACTTC	CASSFKGFTYEQYF
NA	TRBV5-5	TRBJ1-2	TRBD1	TGTGCCAGCAGCTTGGGGGCAGGGGGTAACTATGGCTACACCTTC	CASSLGAGGNYGYTF
NA	TRBV19	TRBJ2-3	NA	TGTGCCAGTAGCCACTCTGATACGCAGTATTTT	CASSHSDTQYF
NA	TRBV18	TRBJ1-3	TRBD1	TGTGCCAGCTCAGCCGGGACAGCGGGCTCTGGAAACACCATATATTTT	CASSAGTAGSGNTIYF
NA	TRBV5-1	TRBJ2-1	NA	TGCGCCAGCAGCTTGGGACCGGGAGATAACAATGAGCAGTTCTTC	CASSLGPGDNNEQFF
NA	TRBV11-2	TRBJ2-7	TRBD2	TGTGCCAGCAGCCCCGTCGGGGCTAGCGGGACCTACGAGCAGTACTTC	CASSPVGASGTYEQYF
NA	TRBV4-1	TRBJ1-5	TRBD1	TGCGCCAGCAGCCAAGAAGGGGGACAGCCTAGCAATCAGCCCCAGCATTTT	CASSQEGGQPSNQPQHF
NA	TRBV9	TRBJ2-1	TRBD2	TGTGCCAGCAGCCCCCGGGCTAGCGGGACCATTCAGTTCTTC	CASSPRASGTIQFF
few	TRBV7-9	TRBJ2-5	TRBD2	TGTGCCAGCAGCCCCCAAGCGGGAGGTTACCAAGAGACCCAGTACTTC	CASSPQAGGYQETQYF
few	TRBV28	TRBJ1-5	NA	TGTGCCAGCAAGTCTCCCATAGCCCGTCTCGGCGATCCCTATCAGCCCCAGCATTTT	CASKSPIARLGDPYQPQHF
NA	TRBV29-1	TRBJ2-1	NA	TGCAGCGTTGTTGGGAGGGGGATTGAGCAGTTCTTC	CSVVGRGIEQFF
NA	TRBV28	TRBJ1-1	TRBD1	TGTGCCAGCAGTTCCACAGGGGCGAACACTGAAGCTTTCTTT	CASSSTGANTEAFF
NA	TRBV10-3	TRBJ2-2	NA	TGTGCCATCGTGGGTGACAGCTTGGTCGGGGAGCTGTTTTTT	CAIVGDSLVGELFF
NA	TRBV5-4	TRBJ2-5	NA	TGTGCCAGCAGCCCAGGGGGGCTCGAGACCCAGTACTTC	CASSPGGLETQYF
NA	TRBV27	TRBJ1-2	NA	TGTGCCAGCAGTTGGGGTGCAGGGTCGTATGGCTACACCTTC	CASSWGAGSYGYTF
NA	TRBV6-2/TRBV6-3	TRBJ2-2	TRBD2	TGTGCCAGCAGTTACTTGGCAGCGGGGGGGCTTGTCGGGGAGCTGTTTTTT	CASSYLAAGGLVGELFF
NA	TRBV4-2	TRBJ2-7	NA	TGTGCCAGCAGCCAAGAGGGGGGAAACTACGAGCAGTACTTC	CASSQEGGNYEQYF
NA	TRBV11-1	TRBJ2-5	NA	TGTGCCAGCAGCTTACGGTCACAAGAGACCCAGTACTTC	CASSLRSQETQYF
NA	TRBV3-1/TRBV3-2	TRBJ2-7	NA	TGTGCCAGCAGCCAAGAGGTGGGGGGGCCTTGGCCCTACGAGCAGTACTTC	CASSQEVGGPWPYEQYF
NA	TRBV29-1	TRBJ1-1	NA	TGCAGCGGGGGTCACTTTACTGAAGCTTTCTTT	CSGGHFTEAFF
NA	TRBV5-6	TRBJ2-7	NA	TGTGCCAGCAGCTTGGGGGCAGGTATGGCCTACGAGCAGTACTTC	CASSLGAGMAYEQYF
few	TRBV11-3	TRBJ2-7	NA	TGTGCCAGCAGCTTTGGGGACACTTCGAGCTACGAGCAGTACTTC	CASSFGDTSSYEQYF
NA	TRBV24-1	TRBJ1-4	NA	TGTGCCACCAGTGACCCTAGTTCGCCTGGGGAAAAACTGTTTTTT	CATSDPSSPGEKLFF
NA	TRBV7-3	TRBJ2-1	TRBD2	TGTGCCAGCAGCGTAAACCCGGGACTAGCGGGGCCCTCGAGTGAGCAGTTCTTC	CASSVNPGLAGPSSEQFF
NA	TRBV28	TRBJ1-5	TRBD1	TGTGCCAGCAGCACCGTGGGACAGTGGTCGGACAGCAATCAGCCCCAGCATTTT	CASSTVGQWSDSNQPQHF
NA	TRBV30	TRBJ2-1	TRBD2	TGTGCCTGGAGTGTACGGTTAGCGGGGGATCATGAGCAGTTCTTC	CAWSVRLAGDHEQFF
once	TRBV10-3	TRBJ2-1	TRBD2	TGTGCCATGACTAGCGCCTTTAACAATGAGCAGTTCTTC	CAMTSAFNNEQFF
NA	TRBV19	TRBJ1-5	TRBD1	TGTGCCAGCCAAAGACAGGGCCCTAATCAGCCCCAGCATTTT	CASQRQGPNQPQHF
NA	TRBV15	TRBJ2-7	NA	TGTGCCACCAGCGTAAGACAGGTCCGCTCCTACGAGCAGTACTTC	CATSVRQVRSYEQYF
once	TRBV18	TRBJ2-4	NA	TGTGCCAGCTCACGCTGGCTCGGACAGGGGGCCGGGACTAGCGTTATCCACTTC	CASSRWLGQGAGTSVIHF
NA	TRBV7-3	TRBJ1-2	TRBD1	TGTGCCAGCGCACCGGGACAGGGTAACTATGGCTACACCTTC	CASAPGQGNYGYTF
NA	TRBV3-1/TRBV3-2	TRBJ1-4	TRBD1	TGTGCCAGCAGCCAAGTGAAGGGGGCACGGGAAAAACTGTTTTTT	CASSQVKGAREKLFF
NA	TRBV6-8	TRBJ1-6	TRBD1	TGTGCCAGCACCGAATCACTTAGGGACAGGTTAGAATCACCCCTCCACTTT	CASTESLRDRLESPLHF
once	TRBV5-1	TRBJ1-2	TRBD1	TGCGCCAGCAGCTTGGTTGGACAGGAAGACTATGGCTACACCTTC	CASSLVGQEDYGYTF
NA	TRBV18	TRBJ2-1	TRBD1	TGTGCCAGCTCACCGACAGGGGACAATGAGCAGTTCTTC	CASSPTGDNEQFF
NA	TRBV7-2	TRBJ1-2	TRBD1	TGTGCCAGCAGCTATAAGACAGGGGATGGCTACACCTTC	CASSYKTGDGYTF
NA	TRBV4-1	TRBJ2-5	TRBD2	TGCGCCAGCAGCCAAGATCCAGCGGGAGTTTGGGGGACCCAGTACTTC	CASSQDPAGVWGTQYF
NA	TRBV19	TRBJ1-2	TRBD1	TGTGCCAGTAGTGGACAGGCTACCTCTAACTATGGCTACACCTTC	CASSGQATSNYGYTF
NA	TRBV28	TRBJ2-2	NA	TGTGCCCTCCGCAGGGCTCGCACCGGGGAGCTGTTTTTT	CALRRARTGELFF
NA	TRBV12-3/TRBV12-4	TRBJ1-5	NA	TGTGCCAGCAGTTTTTACAGGGCGCAGCCCCAGCATTTT	CASSFYRAQPQHF
NA	TRBV28	TRBJ1-4	NA	TGTGCCAGCACCACTCCGGGGGAACTGTTTTTT	CASTTPGELFF
NA	TRBV5-1	TRBJ2-7	NA	TGCGCCAGCAGCTTGGCGGCAGAGGAAACCGAGCAGTACTTC	CASSLAAEETEQYF
NA	TRBV5-1	TRBJ1-1	NA	TGCGCCAGCAGATTCGGGGGTATGGACACTGAAGCTTTCTTT	CASRFGGMDTEAFF
NA	TRBV7-9	TRBJ2-5	TRBD1	TGTGCCAGCAGCTTACCCCCAATGGGACAGATTTATGAAGAGACCCAGTACTTC	CASSLPPMGQIYEETQYF
NA	TRBV2	TRBJ1-5	NA	TGTGCCAGTAGTGGAGGGCCCACGGGTGGAGGAATGGGCAATCAGCCCCAGCATTTT	CASSGGPTGGGMGNQPQHF
NA	TRBV2	TRBJ1-5	TRBD1	TGTGCCAGCAGTGCCGGCAGGGGGAACCAGCCCCAGCATTTT	CASSAGRGNQPQHF
NA	TRBV11-2	TRBJ2-1	TRBD2	TGTGCCAGCAGCTTATTTGCTAGCGGGGGCCCCTACAATGAGCAGTTCTTC	CASSLFASGGPYNEQFF
NA	TRBV7-9	TRBJ1-4	TRBD1	TGTGCCAGCAGCACCGGGACAGGGGGCGCTGGTGAAAAACTGTTTTTT	CASSTGTGGAGEKLFF
NA	TRBV7-8	TRBJ1-5	NA	TGTGCCAGCAGCCCCGGCAGGGTTGGAAATCAGCCCCAGCATTTT	CASSPGRVGNQPQHF
few	TRBV6-1	TRBJ2-1	TRBD2	TGTGCCAGCAGTGACCCGACTAGCGGGGTGTACTACAATGAGCAGTTCTTC	CASSDPTSGVYYNEQFF
NA	TRBV30	TRBJ1-1	NA	TGTGCCTGGAACTCAGGGGTACCGCCTGAAGCTTTCTTT	CAWNSGVPPEAFF
NA	TRBV5-1	TRBJ2-5	TRBD2	TGCGCCAGCAGCACCGCCCGACTAGCGGGAAGGGAGACCCAGTACTTC	CASSTARLAGRETQYF
NA	TRBV29-1	TRBJ2-3	TRBD1	TGCAGCGTGAACCCGGGACAGGGATCAGATACGCAGTATTTT	CSVNPGQGSDTQYF
NA	TRBV11-1	TRBJ2-2	NA	TGTGCCAGCAGCTCGAACATCGACACCGGGGAGCTGTTTTTT	CASSSNIDTGELFF
NA	TRBV7-3	TRBJ2-3	NA	TGTGCCAGCAGCTCTAGCACAGATACGCAGTATTTT	CASSSSTDTQYF